This TCR beta chain was retrieved from a study of tumor and adjacent non-tumor tissue in lung cancer. A modified ARM-PCR protocol with three rounds of nested PCR amplified TCRbeta. TCRdb used MiXCR to reprocess the multiplex PCR reads, holding one entry per CDR3 protein. This table holds tens of thousands of distinct CDR3 sequences, under 80% found once. RNA was extracted from bulk tissue without any cell sorting. More than 3 cm separated this lung sample from the edge of the tumor. On this clonotype: A clone one base away is much larger, so this may be a read error.

This CDR3 is built from 16 residues. The germline V gene encodes CDR1 KGHDR and CDR2 SFDVKD. The sequenced sample consisted of distant non-tumor lung tissue. The clonotype was recovered from a man aged 55-75 years with non-small cell lung cancer. V usage is TRBV24-1 and J usage is TRBJ1-1, with TRBD1 matching over 11 bases. The CDR3 DNA reads as TGTGCCACGGCAGAAGGGACAGGGGGAGGTGGCACTGAAGCTCTCTTT. Protein product: CATAEGTGGGGTEALF.